This TCR beta chain emerged from a study of T cells in localized non-small cell lung cancer (TCRdb year 2020). The study in broad terms: The study examined T cell repertoires in roughly 240 patients with early-stage NSCLC and compared tumors with uninvolved tumor-adjacent lungs. All 240 or so NSCLC patients in the cohort were treatment-naive and had localized lung tumors that were resected. A mean age of around 66 years was recorded for the NSCLC patients, of whom under 150 were male and about a hundred were female. What the authors observed across the whole study: Higher blood T cell density associated with longer overall survival, while higher adjacent-lung clonality associated with shorter survival. A median of 57 of the top 100 tumor clones were detected in paired uninvolved adjacent lung, and 25 to 35 of these tumor clones were also found among the top 100 clones of the paired uninvolved adjacent lung. Since the design was exploratory, TCR variables were selected using unadjusted p-values with no false-discovery rate correction. Multi-region tumor sequencing was not performed, so intratumor heterogeneity could not be excluded. Uninvolved tumor-adjacent lung showed the highest T cell clonality, higher than tumor, which suggests more focused antigenic responses in the adjacent lung.

At diagnosis, tumor, uninvolved tumor-adjacent lung and peripheral blood were collected and then preserved as a mix of FFPE and fresh-frozen material. Blood samples were analyzed as peripheral blood mononuclear cells for TCR repertoire profiling. TCR beta CDR3 regions were sequenced from DNA using the immunoSEQ Assay. In the source study's methods: To compute T cell density, TCR beta template counts were normalized to usable DNA, which was estimated by amplifying housekeeping genes. Richness was estimated using the preseqR package, with extrapolation to 400,000 templates for PBMC samples and to 120,000 templates for tissue samples. Clonality was taken to be one minus Pielou's evenness. Tissue-enriched TCRs were identified by differential abundance testing using productive amino-acid clonotypes, minimum total count 5 and alpha 0.1. The Jaccard Index and the Morisita Overlap Index were used to measure how much the repertoires overlapped between compartments. GLIPH clustered TCR beta CDR3s with public tetramer-defined viral CDR3s; viral motifs required at least three viral sequences plus V-gene enrichment. TCRdb mirrors the immuneACCESS table, restricted to in-frame sequences. Some clones are absent from its copies; in checked studies, under half trace to an unresolved V gene, and the reason for the others is unknown. The DNA gave D and trimming, while V, J and clone size come from that table. The sample contains 50,000 to 65,000 clones, 80% of them found a single time. Of the sample, about 4.6% falls within the top ten clones.

V ends up 7 bases short and J 3 bases short, with an unmatched junction base count of 6. The germline V gene sets CDR1 to SGHVS and CDR2 to FNYEAQ. The cysteine opens and the phenylalanine closes a CDR3 of 13 amino acids. Kept here is only the CDR3 DNA, which spans 39 bases and is read in frame from base 1. Details on this clone: The target of this receptor is not known. No base quality information exists; no much larger clone differs at one position.

The material was PBMCs, obtained before any cancer treatment. The receptor comes from a woman aged 40-75 years with stage II lung adenocarcinoma. Recombination joined TRBV7-6 with TRBJ2-7; 7 bases in between match TRBD1. The DNA sequence is TGTGCCAGCACCCAGGGGGACAGCTACGAGCAGTACTTC. Translated, this is CASTQGDSYEQYF.